The clone carrying this T cell receptor beta chain was recorded only once. CDR1 is MNHEY and CDR2 is SMNVEV in the germline V gene (reference sequence). V lost 3 bases to trimming and J lost 4 bases, with 25 bases between them. The CDR3 spans 18 residues. The sample originates from a study of blood T cell repertoires in COVID-19. Overall study: COVID-19 samples from acute and convalescent phases originated in the United States, Italy and Spain. The analysed material was cDNA or gDNA that came from T cells, B-cell-depleted T cells, or PBMCs.

Sequencing was performed with immunoSEQ multiplex PCR; in TCRdb, only in-frame clones are kept and a portion is missing. Of 250,000 to 350,000 clones listed, approximately 86% are singletons. The chain has TRBV27 and TRBJ2-7; D possibly corresponds to TRBD1 (5 bases). Sequencing used peripheral blood. This sequence was found in a woman in her 50s who had recovered from COVID-19. The DNA of the CDR3 is TGTGCCAGCAGTTTCACCCCCGTCGGTAGGGGTATAGGGTACGAGCAGTACTTC. Residues: CASSFTPVGRGIGYEQYF.